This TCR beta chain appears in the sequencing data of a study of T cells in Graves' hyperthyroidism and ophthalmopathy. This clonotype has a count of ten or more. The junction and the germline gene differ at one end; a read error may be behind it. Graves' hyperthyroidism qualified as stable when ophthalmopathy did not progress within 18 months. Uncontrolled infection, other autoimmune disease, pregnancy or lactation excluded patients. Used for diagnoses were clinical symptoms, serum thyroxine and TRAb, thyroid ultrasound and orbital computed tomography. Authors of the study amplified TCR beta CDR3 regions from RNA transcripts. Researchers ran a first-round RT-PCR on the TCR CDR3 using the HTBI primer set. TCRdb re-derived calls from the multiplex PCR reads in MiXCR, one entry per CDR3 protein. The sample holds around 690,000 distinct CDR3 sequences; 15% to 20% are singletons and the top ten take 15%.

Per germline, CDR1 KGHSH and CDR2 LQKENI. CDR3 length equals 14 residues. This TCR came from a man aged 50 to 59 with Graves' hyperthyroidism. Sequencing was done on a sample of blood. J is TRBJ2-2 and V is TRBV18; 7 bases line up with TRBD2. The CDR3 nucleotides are TGTGCCAGCTCACCACCCCCAGGGAGCGGGGAGCTATTTTTT. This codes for CASSPPPGSGELFF.